This paragraph covers one T cell receptor beta chain sequence. The sample comes from a study of OX40 agonist ivuxolimab in advanced cancers. Across the whole study: Head and neck, renal cell, melanoma or hepatocellular carcinoma were the cancers that dose-escalation patients had.

Clones were read by immunoSEQ multiplex PCR, and TCRdb kept only the in-frame ones, dropping some. This table has roughly 41,000 clones, about 89% appearing once. The material was CD4+ or CD8+ T cells sorted from blood, obtained in a trial of the OX40 agonist ivuxolimab. This TCR was sampled from an adult with an advanced solid tumor such as melanoma, head and neck, liver or kidney cancer.

The CDR3 protein is CSVDLNLGNEQFF. The CDR3 DNA reads TGCAGCGTTGACCTCAATCTTGGAAATGAGCAGTTCTTC. This chain joins TRBV29-1 and TRBJ2-1; D is undetermined. Germline CDR1 reads SQVTM; CDR2 reads ANQGSEA. V was shortened by 3 bases and J by 7 bases, with 13 bases between the two germline ends. The CDR3 is 13 residues long.